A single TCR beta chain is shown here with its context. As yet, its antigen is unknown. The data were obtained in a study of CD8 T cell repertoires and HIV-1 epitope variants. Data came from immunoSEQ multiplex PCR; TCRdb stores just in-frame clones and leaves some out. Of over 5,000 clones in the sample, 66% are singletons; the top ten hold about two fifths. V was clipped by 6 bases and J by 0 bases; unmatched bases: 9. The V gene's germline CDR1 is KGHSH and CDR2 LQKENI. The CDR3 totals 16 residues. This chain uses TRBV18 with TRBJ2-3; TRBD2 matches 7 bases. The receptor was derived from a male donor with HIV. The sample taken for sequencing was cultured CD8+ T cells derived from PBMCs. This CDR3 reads CASSRPERDSTDTQYF. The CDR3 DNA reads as TGTGCCAGCTCCCGCCCTGAGCGGGATAGCACAGATACGCAGTATTTT.